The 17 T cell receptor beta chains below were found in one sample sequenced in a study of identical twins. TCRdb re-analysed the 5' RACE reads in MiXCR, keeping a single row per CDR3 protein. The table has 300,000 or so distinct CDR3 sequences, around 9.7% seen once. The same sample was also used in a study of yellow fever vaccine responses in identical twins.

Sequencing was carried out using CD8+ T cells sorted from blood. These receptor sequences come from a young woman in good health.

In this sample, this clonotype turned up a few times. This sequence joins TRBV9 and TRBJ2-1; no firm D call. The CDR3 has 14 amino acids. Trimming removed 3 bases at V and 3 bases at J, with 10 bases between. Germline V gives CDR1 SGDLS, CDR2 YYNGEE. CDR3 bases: TGTGCCAGCAGCGCAGGTGGTGGCTACAATGAGCAGTTCTTC. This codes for CASSAGGGYNEQFF.

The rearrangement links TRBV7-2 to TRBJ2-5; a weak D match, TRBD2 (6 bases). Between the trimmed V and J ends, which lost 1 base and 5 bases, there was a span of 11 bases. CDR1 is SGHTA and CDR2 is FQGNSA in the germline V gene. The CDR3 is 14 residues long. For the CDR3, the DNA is TGTGCCAGCAGCTTAGAACTAGCTGTGGAGACCCAGTACTTC. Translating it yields CASSLELAVETQYF.

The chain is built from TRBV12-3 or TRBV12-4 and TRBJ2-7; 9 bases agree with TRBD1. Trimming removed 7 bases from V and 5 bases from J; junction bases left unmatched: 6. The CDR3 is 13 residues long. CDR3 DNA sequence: TGTGCCAGCAAATGGACAGGGGAGGACGAGCAGTACTTC. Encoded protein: CASKWTGEDEQYF.

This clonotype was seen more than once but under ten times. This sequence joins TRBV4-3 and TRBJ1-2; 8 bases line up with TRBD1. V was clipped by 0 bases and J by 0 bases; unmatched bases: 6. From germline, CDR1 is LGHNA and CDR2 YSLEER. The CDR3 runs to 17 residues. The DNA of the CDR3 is TGCGCCAGCAGCCAAGATAGGACAGGGCTTTCTAACTATGGCTACACCTTC. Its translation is CASSQDRTGLSNYGYTF.

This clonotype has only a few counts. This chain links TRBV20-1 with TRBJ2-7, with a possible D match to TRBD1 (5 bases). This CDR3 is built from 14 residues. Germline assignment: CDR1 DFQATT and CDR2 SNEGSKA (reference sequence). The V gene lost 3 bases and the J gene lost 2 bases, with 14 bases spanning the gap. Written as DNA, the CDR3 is TGCAGTGCTAGCAGGGTTCGCCTCACCTACGAGCAGTACTTC. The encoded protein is CSASRVRLTYEQYF.

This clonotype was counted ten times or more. CDR3 in amino acids: CASSLEREGYNEQFF. DNA of the CDR3: TGTGCCAGCAGCTTAGAGCGGGAGGGCTACAATGAGCAGTTCTTC. V gene TRBV7-9 combines with J gene TRBJ2-1; 10 bases align to TRBD2. The CDR3 is 15 amino acids. Germline V gene data show CDR1 as SEHNR and CDR2 as FQNEAQ (reference sequence). The V gene end was trimmed by 1 base and the J gene end by 3 bases; junction bases not matched to a gene: 0. The complete variable domain, with remaining parts taken from reference TRBV7-9 and TRBJ2-1, reads DTGVSQNPRHKITKRGQNVTFRCDPISEHNRLYWYRQTLGQGPEFLTYFQNEAQLEKSRLLSDRFSAERPKGSFSTLEIQRTEQGDSAMYLCASSLEREGYNEQFFGPGTRLTVL.

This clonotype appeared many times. The CDR3 loop reads CASSSLDRGMIGTYEQYF. For the CDR3, the DNA is TGTGCCAGCAGTTCCCTCGACAGGGGCATGATTGGGACGTACGAGCAGTACTTC. The gene calls are TRBV27 and TRBJ2-7, with TRBD1 identical over 8 bases. With 4 bases clipped from V and 4 bases from J, the junction kept 18 bases outside the gene matches. The germline gives CDR1 MNHEY, CDR2 SMNVEV (reference sequence). This CDR3 spans 18 amino acids.

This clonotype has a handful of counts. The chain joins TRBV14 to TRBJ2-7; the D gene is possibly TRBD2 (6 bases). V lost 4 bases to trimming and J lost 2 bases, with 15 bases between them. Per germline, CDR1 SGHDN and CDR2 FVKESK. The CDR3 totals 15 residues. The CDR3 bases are TGTGCCAGCAGCCCCCGGTTTGGGGGGACCTACGAGCAGTACTTC. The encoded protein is CASSPRFGGTYEQYF.

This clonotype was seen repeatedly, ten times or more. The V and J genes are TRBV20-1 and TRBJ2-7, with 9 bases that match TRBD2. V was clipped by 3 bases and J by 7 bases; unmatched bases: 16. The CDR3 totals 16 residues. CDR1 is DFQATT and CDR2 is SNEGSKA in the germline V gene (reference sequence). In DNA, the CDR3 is TGCAGTGCTAGTGCCCCGACTAGCGGAGACGTGGGGGAGCAGTACTTC. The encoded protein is CSASAPTSGDVGEQYF.

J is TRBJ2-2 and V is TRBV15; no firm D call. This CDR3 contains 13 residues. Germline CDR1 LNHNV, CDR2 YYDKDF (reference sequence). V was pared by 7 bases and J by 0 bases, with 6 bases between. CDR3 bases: TGTGCCACCACCCTAGCGAACACCGGGGAGCTGTTTTTT. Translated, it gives CATTLANTGELFF.

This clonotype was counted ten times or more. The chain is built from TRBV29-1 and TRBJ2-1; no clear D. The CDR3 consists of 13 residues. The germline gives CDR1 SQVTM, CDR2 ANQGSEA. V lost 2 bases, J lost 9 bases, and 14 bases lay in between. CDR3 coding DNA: TGCAGCGTTGAACGGACGGAGCCTCGTGAGCAGTTCTTC. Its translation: CSVERTEPREQFF.

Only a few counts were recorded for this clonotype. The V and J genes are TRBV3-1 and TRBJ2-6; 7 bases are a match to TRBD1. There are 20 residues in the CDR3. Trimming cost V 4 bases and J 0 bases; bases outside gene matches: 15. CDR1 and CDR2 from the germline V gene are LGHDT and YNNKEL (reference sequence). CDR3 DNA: TGTGCCAGCAGCCTTTCCCTTACGACGACAGGGATCTCTGGGGCCAACGTCCTGACTTTC. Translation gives CASSLSLTTTGISGANVLTF.

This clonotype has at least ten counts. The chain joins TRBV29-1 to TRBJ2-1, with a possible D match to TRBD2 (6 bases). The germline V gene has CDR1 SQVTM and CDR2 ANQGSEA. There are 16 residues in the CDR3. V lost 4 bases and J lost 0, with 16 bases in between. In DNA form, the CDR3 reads TGCAGCGTTGGGGGAGGTCCCCTGAGCTCCTACAATGAGCAGTTCTTC. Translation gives CSVGGGPLSSYNEQFF.

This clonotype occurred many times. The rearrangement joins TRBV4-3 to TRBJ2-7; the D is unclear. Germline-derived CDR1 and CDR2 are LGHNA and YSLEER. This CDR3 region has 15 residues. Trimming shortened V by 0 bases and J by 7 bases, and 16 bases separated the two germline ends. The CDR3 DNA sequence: TGCGCCAGCAGCCAAGATCATTCCGTCTTAAATGAGCAGTACTTC. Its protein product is CASSQDHSVLNEQYF.

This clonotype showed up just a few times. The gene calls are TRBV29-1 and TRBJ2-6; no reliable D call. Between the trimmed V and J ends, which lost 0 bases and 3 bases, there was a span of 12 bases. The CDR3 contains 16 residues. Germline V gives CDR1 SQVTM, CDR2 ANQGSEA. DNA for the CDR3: TGCAGCGTTGAAGATCCGGTAGGGCTTGGGGCCAACGTCCTGACTTTC. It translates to CSVEDPVGLGANVLTF.

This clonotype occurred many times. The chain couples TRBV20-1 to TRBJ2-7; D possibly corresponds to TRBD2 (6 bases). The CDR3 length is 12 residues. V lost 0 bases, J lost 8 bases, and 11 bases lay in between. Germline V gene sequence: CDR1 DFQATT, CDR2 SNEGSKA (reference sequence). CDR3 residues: CSAREWDLQQYF. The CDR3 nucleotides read TGCAGTGCTAGAGAGTGGGACTTGCAGCAGTACTTC.

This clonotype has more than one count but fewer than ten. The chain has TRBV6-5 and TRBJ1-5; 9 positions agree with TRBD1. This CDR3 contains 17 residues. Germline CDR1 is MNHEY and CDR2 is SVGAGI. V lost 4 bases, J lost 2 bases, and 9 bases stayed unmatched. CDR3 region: CASSSADRGLGNQPQHF. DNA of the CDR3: TGTGCCAGCAGTTCGGCGGACAGGGGTCTCGGCAATCAGCCCCAGCATTTT.